This entry features one T cell receptor (beta chain) sequence. Its antigen is not known. The record originates from a study of cytomegalovirus exposure and HLA in healthy donors. Study outcomes and limitations: Indistinguishable V segments, including TRBV6-2 and TRBV6-3, were excluded.

Trimming took off 3 bases at V and 4 bases at J, with 7 bases between the two ends. In germline, CDR1 is MDHEN, CDR2 SYDVKM. The CDR3 has 13 residues. The PCR employed 60 Vbeta primers together with 13 Jbeta primers. In the original processing: Among the unique TCR beta chains that a later analysis counted, around 72 million in all, roughly 11 million were shared. Clones were sequenced by immunoSEQ multiplex PCR, and TCRdb holds only the in-frame ones, with some missing. The V and J calls and clone size come from that table; D and trimming were worked out from the DNA. The table lists some 110,000 clones, roughly three fifths of them singletons.

The chain employs TRBV28 and TRBJ1-3; D call uncertain. Sequenced: PBMCs. This receptor was taken from a young man in good health and CMV-seronegative. The CDR3 nucleotides read TGTGCCAGCAGTTTCGTCTCGGGAAACACCATATATTTT. Translated, it gives CASSFVSGNTIYF.